Included here is one TCR beta chain sequence, with context. This sample was included in a study of shared clonotypes between healthy human individuals. Germline V CDR1 and CDR2: SGHNT, YENEEA. The V gene end was trimmed by 5 bases and the J gene end by 4 bases; junction bases not matched to a gene: 2. This CDR3 is built from 14 residues. The data were produced by immunoSEQ multiplex PCR, yet TCRdb's version contains in-frame clones alone and is incomplete. This table holds 950,000 to 1,200,000 clones, approximately 77% found once. The gene calls are TRBV11-3 and TRBJ2-3; TRBD1 matches at 11 bases. This TCR was sampled from a man between 18 and 35 years old in good health. Some clones in this sample may be carry-over from other donors' samples. Sequencing input: memory CD4+ T cells from PBMCs. Subset specified: CD45RA-negative fraction. The CDR3 loop reads CASSKGQGADTQYF. The CDR3 DNA reads as TGTGCCAGCAGCAAGGGACAGGGGGCAGATACGCAGTATTTT.